This T cell receptor beta chain was captured by sequencing in a study of T cell changes during pregnancy in multiple sclerosis. Some clones are missing from TCRdb's copy, which holds only in-frame ones; the method was immunoSEQ multiplex PCR. The table records 45,000 or so clones, roughly 87% of them present only once. This clone was recorded only once. The input for sequencing was CD4+ T cells from peripheral blood mononuclear cells, taken after pregnancy. The receptor comes from a female donor with multiple sclerosis, enrolled in a pregnancy study.

This CDR3 is CAISLSGGGAMDTQYF. In DNA form, the CDR3 reads TGTGCCATCAGTCTCTCGGGCGGGGGAGCGATGGATACGCAGTATTTT. J is TRBJ2-3 and V is TRBV10-3; 7 bases match TRBD2. The CDR3 length is 16 residues. Germline CDR1 is ENHRY and CDR2 is SYGVKD. The junction had 14 bases not matched to a gene; V was cut back by 5 bases and J by 6 bases.